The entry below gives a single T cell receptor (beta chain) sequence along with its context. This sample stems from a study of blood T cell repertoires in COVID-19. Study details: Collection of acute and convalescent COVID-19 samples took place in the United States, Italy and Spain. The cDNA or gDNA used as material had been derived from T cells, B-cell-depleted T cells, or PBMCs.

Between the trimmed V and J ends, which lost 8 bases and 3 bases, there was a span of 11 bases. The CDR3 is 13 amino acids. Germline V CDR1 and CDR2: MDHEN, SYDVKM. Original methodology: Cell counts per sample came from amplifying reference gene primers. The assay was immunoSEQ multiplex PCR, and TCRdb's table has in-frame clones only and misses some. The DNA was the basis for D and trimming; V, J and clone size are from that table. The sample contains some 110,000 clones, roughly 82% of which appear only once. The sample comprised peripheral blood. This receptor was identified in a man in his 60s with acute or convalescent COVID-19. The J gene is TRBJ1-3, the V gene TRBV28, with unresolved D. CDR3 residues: CASAKRVGNTIYF. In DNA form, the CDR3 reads TGTGCCAGCGCCAAGAGGGTTGGAAACACCATATATTTT. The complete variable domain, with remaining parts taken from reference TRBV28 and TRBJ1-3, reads DVKVTQSSRYLVKRTGEKVFLECVQDMDHENMFWYRQDPGLGLRLIYFSYDVKMKEKGDIPEGYSVSREKKERFSLILESASTNQTSMYLCASAKRVGNTIYFGEGSWLTVV.